The clone carrying this TCR beta chain was observed at least ten times. The antigen is unknown. Germline lookup yields CDR1 SNHLY and CDR2 FYNNEI. V was clipped by 8 bases and J by 2 bases; unmatched bases: 9. The CDR3 sequence is 14 residues long. The TCR beta CDR3 regions underwent amplification using RNA transcripts as the source. Primed by the HTBI set, a first-round RT-PCR was run on the TCR CDR3. TCRdb analysed the multiplex PCR reads with MiXCR anew, one entry per CDR3 protein. The sample has about 570,000 distinct CDR3 sequences, more than 45% seen once; the top ten hold roughly 20%. This specimen belongs to a study of T cells in Graves' hyperthyroidism and ophthalmopathy. Study results and limitations: Ophthalmopathy, as predicted by the model, came a median 6.5 months after the prediction. Ophthalmopathy cases were set apart from stable hyperthyroidism by a 13 V-J model.

The gene calls are TRBV2 and TRBJ2-7; 7 nucleotides agree with TRBD1. Sequenced: peripheral blood or thyroid tissue (not recorded which). This TCR derives from an adult woman with Graves' disease, either hyperthyroidism or ophthalmopathy (not recorded which). The chain's CDR3 is CASSRPTGAYEQYF. The CDR3 nucleotides read TGTGCCAGCTCGCGTCCCACAGGGGCCTACGAGCAGTACTTC.